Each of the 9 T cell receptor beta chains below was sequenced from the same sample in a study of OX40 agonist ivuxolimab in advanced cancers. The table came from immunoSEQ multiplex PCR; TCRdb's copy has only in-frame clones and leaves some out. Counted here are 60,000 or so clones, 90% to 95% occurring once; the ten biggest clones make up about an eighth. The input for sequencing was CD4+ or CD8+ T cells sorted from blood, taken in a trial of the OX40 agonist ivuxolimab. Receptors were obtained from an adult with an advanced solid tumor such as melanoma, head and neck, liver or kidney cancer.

CDR3: CASSLGLAVYEQYF. The CDR3 DNA sequence: TGTGCCAGCAGCTTGGGACTAGCGGTATACGAGCAGTACTTC. The rearrangement uses TRBV5-6 and TRBJ2-7, with 9 bases lining up with TRBD2. In germline, CDR1 is SGHDT, CDR2 YYEEEE. The CDR3 length is 14 residues. Trimming at V came to 0 bases and at J to 4 bases, leaving 2 bases not matched to a gene. The full variable domain, with the rest looked up from reference TRBV5-6 and TRBJ2-7, is DAGVTQSPTHLIKTRGQQVTLRCSPKSGHDTVSWYQQALGQGPQFIFQYYEEEERQRGNFPDRFSGHQFPNYSSELNVNALLLGDSALYLCASSLGLAVYEQYFGPGTRLTVT.

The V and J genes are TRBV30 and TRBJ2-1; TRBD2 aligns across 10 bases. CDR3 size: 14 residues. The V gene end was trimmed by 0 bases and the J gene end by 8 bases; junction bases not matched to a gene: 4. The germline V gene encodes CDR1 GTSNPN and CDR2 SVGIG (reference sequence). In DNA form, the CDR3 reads TGTGCCTGGAGTGTAGCGGGAGGGCCGTATGAGCAGTTCTTC. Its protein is CAWSVAGGPYEQFF.

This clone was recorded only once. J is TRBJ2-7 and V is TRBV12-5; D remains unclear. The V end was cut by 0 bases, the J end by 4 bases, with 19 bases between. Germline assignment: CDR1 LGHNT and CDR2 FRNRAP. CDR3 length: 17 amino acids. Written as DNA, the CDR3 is TGTGCTAGTGGTTTGGTAAAAATTGGAACAGTTCCATACGAGCAGTACTTC. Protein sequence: CASGLVKIGTVPYEQYF.

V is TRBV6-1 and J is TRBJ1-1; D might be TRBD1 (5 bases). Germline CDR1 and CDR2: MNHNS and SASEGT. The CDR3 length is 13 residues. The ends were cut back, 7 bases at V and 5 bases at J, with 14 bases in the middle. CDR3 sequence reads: CASTGTVETEAFF. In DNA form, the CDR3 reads TGTGCCAGCACTGGGACGGTGGAGACTGAAGCTTTCTTT.

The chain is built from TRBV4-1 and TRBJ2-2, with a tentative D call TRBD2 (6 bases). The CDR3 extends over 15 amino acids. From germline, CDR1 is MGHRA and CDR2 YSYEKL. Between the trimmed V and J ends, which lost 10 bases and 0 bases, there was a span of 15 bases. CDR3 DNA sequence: TGCGCCACCACCTTAGCGGAAGCGAACACCGGGGAGCTGTTTTTT. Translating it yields CATTLAEANTGELFF.

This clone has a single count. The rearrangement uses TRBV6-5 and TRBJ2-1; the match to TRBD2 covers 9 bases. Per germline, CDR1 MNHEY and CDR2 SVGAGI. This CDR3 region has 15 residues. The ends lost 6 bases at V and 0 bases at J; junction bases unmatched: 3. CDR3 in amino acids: CASSDSGSSYNEQFF. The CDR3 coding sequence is TGTGCCAGCAGCGATAGCGGGAGCTCCTACAATGAGCAGTTCTTC.

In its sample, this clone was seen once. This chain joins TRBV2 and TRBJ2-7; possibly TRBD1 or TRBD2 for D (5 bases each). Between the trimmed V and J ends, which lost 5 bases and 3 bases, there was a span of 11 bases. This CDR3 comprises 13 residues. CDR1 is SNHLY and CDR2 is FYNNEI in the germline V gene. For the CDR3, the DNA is TGTGCCAGCAGTCCGGGGCACCTCTACGAGCAGTACTTC. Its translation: CASSPGHLYEQYF.

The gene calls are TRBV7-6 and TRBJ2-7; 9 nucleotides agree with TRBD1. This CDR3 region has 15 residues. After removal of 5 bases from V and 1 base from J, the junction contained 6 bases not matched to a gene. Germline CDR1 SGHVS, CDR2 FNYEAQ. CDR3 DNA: TGTGCCAGCAGCCCACTGGACAGGGGATCCTACGAGCAGTACTTC. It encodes CASSPLDRGSYEQYF.

This CDR3 reads CASSRQGNEAFF. The CDR3 DNA sequence: TGTGCCAGCAGTCGACAGGGCAATGAAGCTTTCTTT. V usage is TRBV27 and J usage is TRBJ1-1; TRBD1 matches at 7 bases. V shed 5 bases, J shed 7 bases, and the junction held 4 bases outside the gene matches. CDR1 and CDR2 (germline): MNHEY, SMNVEV (reference sequence). This CDR3 is 12 amino acids long.